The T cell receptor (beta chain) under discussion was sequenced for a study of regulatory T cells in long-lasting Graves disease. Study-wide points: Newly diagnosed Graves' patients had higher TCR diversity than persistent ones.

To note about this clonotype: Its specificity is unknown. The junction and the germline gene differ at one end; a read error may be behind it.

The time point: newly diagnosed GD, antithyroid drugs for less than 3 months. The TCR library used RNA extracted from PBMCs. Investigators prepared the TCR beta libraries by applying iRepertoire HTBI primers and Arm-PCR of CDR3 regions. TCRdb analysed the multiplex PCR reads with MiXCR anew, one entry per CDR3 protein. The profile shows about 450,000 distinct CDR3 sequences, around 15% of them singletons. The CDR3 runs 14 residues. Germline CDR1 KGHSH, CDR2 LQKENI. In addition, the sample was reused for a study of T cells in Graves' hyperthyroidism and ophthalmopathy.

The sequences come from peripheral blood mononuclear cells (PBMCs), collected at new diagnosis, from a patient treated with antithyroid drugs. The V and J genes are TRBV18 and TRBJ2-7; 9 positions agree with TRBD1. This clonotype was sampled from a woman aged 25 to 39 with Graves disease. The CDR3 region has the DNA TGTGCCAGCTTACCCAGACAGGGGGTCTACGAGCGGTACTTC. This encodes CASLPRQGVYERYF.